The 20 T cell receptor beta chains listed next were all sequenced from one sample in a study of PD-L1 blockade in urothelial cancer listed by TCRdb under 2017. The time point label for this specimen denotes: pretreatment peripheral blood. Library prep was done by the immunoSEQ multiplex PCR assay. The immuneACCESS repertoire file appears here via TCRdb, limited to in-frame rearrangements. These files lack a portion of the clones; in checked studies, under half of the deficit traces to unresolved V genes, and the cause of the others is not known. The sample profile shows 40,000 to 60,000 clones; roughly four fifths of them were found once. The ten top clones hold more than 3% of the sample. This specimen was PBMCs, taken around atezolizumab (anti-PD-L1) treatment. The receptors derive from a man aged 65-85 years with urothelial cancer.

On this clone: Germline and junction disagree at one end, which may indicate a read error. The chain employs TRBV5-1 and TRBJ2-7; TRBD2 matches at 15 bases. Germline loops: CDR1 SGHRS, CDR2 YFSETQ. This CDR3 has 14 amino acids. In DNA form, the CDR3 reads TGCGCCAGCAGCTTGGATGGGACTAGCGGGGGGAAAGACTTC. Amino acids: CASSLDGTSGGKDF.

This chain connects TRBV7-2 to TRBJ2-2; TRBD2 aligns across 10 bases. J was trimmed by 4 bases and V by 5 bases; bases with no gene match: 4. CDR3 length: 15 residues. Germline CDR1 reads SGHTA; CDR2 reads FQGNSA. The CDR3 coding sequence is TGTGCCAGCAGCCCGGGACTAGCGTTCACCGGGGAGCTGTTTTTT. It specifies CASSPGLAFTGELFF.

The rearrangement links TRBV5-1 to TRBJ2-3; the D gene is possibly TRBD1 (6 bases). The CDR3 sequence is 15 residues long. In germline, CDR1 is SGHRS, CDR2 YFSETQ. Trimming shortened V by 3 bases and J by 1 base, and 12 bases separated the two germline ends. The CDR3 DNA reads TGCGCCAGCAGCTCCGGCAGGGGAGGCACAGATACGCAGTATTTT. Residues: CASSSGRGGTDTQYF.

The chain joins TRBV19 to TRBJ2-2; 8 bases agree with TRBD1. CDR1 is LNHDA and CDR2 is SQIVND in the germline V gene (reference sequence). This CDR3 has 16 residues. The V and J ends lost 6 bases and 4 bases, in that order; junction bases with no gene match: 10. CDR3 loop: CASSDLQGAGTGELFF. In nucleotides, the CDR3 is TGTGCCAGTAGCGACCTTCAGGGGGCTGGCACCGGGGAGCTGTTTTTT.

The chain recombines TRBV5-4 with TRBJ2-2; TRBD2 might be the D (6 bases). The CDR3 runs to 18 residues. Looked up from germline, CDR1 is SGHNT and CDR2 is YYREEE (reference sequence). V lost 3 bases, J lost 0 bases, and 18 bases lay in between. CDR3 loop: CASSSLLGAGTNTGELFF. In DNA, the CDR3 is TGTGCCAGCAGCTCTCTACTAGGGGCGGGGACGAACACCGGGGAGCTGTTTTTT. Full variable domain (rest looked up from reference TRBV5-4 and TRBJ2-2): ETGVTQSPTHLIKTRGQQVTLRCSSQSGHNTVSWYQQALGQGPQFIFQYYREEENGRGNFPPRFSGLQFPNYSSELNVNALELDDSALYLCASSSLLGAGTNTGELFFGEGSRLTVL.

The rearrangement joins TRBV19 to TRBJ2-1, with D perhaps matching TRBD1 (5 bases). This CDR3 is built from 14 residues. Germline V gene lookup returns CDR1 LNHDA and CDR2 SQIVND (reference sequence). Trimming stripped 5 bases from V and 9 bases from J, with 17 bases between. CDR3 nucleotides: TGTGCCAGTAGTCCTCGACAGATTACACTTGAGCAGTTCTTC. Encoded protein: CASSPRQITLEQFF.

This chain links TRBV2 with TRBJ2-3; TRBD2 agrees at 9 bases. Germline CDR1 SNHLY, CDR2 FYNNEI. J lost 4 bases, V lost 1 base, and 6 bases had no gene match. CDR3 size: 16 residues. CDR3 sequence: CASSEGAGGPADTQYF. The CDR3 coding sequence is TGTGCCAGCAGTGAAGGGGCGGGAGGGCCAGCAGATACGCAGTATTTT.

This chain links TRBV12-5 with TRBJ2-1; 13 positions match TRBD2. The CDR3 length is 16 residues. With V trimmed by 1 base and J by 6 bases, 3 bases remained unmatched. CDR1 and CDR2 from the germline V gene are LGHNT and FRNRAP. The CDR3 loop is CASGLGTSGGLNEQFF. The CDR3 region has the DNA TGTGCTAGTGGTTTGGGGACTAGCGGGGGCCTCAATGAGCAGTTCTTC.

The chain is built from TRBV2 and TRBJ1-5, with D possibly being TRBD1 (5 bases). CDR3 length: 15 residues. The germline V gene encodes CDR1 SNHLY and CDR2 FYNNEI. V was trimmed by 1 base and J by 2 bases, leaving 9 bases between them. The chain's CDR3 is CASSEVQGGNQPQHF. The CDR3 region has the DNA TGTGCCAGCAGTGAAGTGCAGGGTGGCAATCAGCCCCAGCATTTT. Using reference TRBV2 and TRBJ1-5 for the parts outside the CDR3, the full variable domain is EPEVTQTPSHQVTQMGQEVILRCVPISNHLYFYWYRQILGQKVEFLVSFYNNEISEKSEIFDDQFSVERPDGSNFTLKIRSTKLEDSAMYFCASSEVQGGNQPQHFGDGTRLSIL.

The V call is TRBV28, the J call TRBJ1-5; 8 positions match TRBD1. The CDR3 runs to 16 residues. V shed 7 bases, J shed 1 base, and the junction held 9 bases outside the gene matches. Looked up from germline, CDR1 is MDHEN and CDR2 is SYDVKM. DNA for the CDR3: TGTGCCAGCAAATCAGGGGGCACAAGGAGCAATCAGCCCCAGCATTTT. Residues: CASKSGGTRSNQPQHF.

This clone has only one observation. The V and J genes are TRBV29-1 and TRBJ1-2, with D maybe TRBD1 (5 bases). The CDR3 sequence is 13 residues long. The ends were cut back, 8 bases at V and 4 bases at J, with 17 bases in the middle. Germline V gene sequence: CDR1 SQVTM, CDR2 ANQGSEA. The CDR3 region is CSPSGVRGYGYTF. The CDR3 DNA follows: TGCAGCCCCTCGGGGGTTAGGGGCTATGGCTACACCTTC.

The chain links TRBV4-3 to TRBJ2-1, with 7 bases fitting TRBD2. Germline CDR1 LGHNA, CDR2 YSLEER. CDR3 length: 15 residues. V trimming: 2 bases; J trimming: 4 bases; junction bases outside the gene matches: 5. CDR3 loop: CASSQSGRIYNEQFF. CDR3 DNA sequence: TGCGCCAGCAGCCAATCCGGGAGGATTTACAATGAGCAGTTCTTC.

This sequence joins TRBV7-2 and TRBJ1-1; no clear D gene. V was trimmed by 2 bases and J by 11 bases, leaving 9 bases between them. Germline V gives CDR1 SGHTA, CDR2 FQGNSA. This CDR3 is built from 11 residues. CDR3 DNA: TGTGCCAGCAGCTTAAGCCTGTCGGCTTTCTTT. As protein: CASSLSLSAFF.

This clone turned up a few times. This sample includes further DNA sequences coding for the same CDR3. The chain links TRBV2 to TRBJ1-2; the D gene is possibly TRBD1 (5 bases). The CDR3 consists of 12 residues. Germline V gene sequence: CDR1 SNHLY, CDR2 FYNNEI. V lost 8 bases to trimming and J lost 5 bases, with 12 bases between them. The CDR3 DNA follows: TGTGCCAGCGGTACAGGAGGGTATGGCTACACCTTC. Protein: CASGTGGYGYTF.

The chain recombines TRBV6-5 with TRBJ2-4, with 13 nucleotides matching TRBD2. Germline trimming cut 4 bases from V and 8 bases from J; bases unmatched to any gene: 8. The CDR3 is 16 residues long. CDR1 is MNHEY, CDR2 SVGAGI, per germline. CDR3 sequence (DNA): TGTGCCAGCAGTTCCCGGACTAGCGGGAGAGGAGACATTCAGTACTTC. Protein product: CASSSRTSGRGDIQYF.

This chain uses TRBV25-1 with TRBJ1-5, with 9 bases that match TRBD1. Per the germline V gene, CDR1 is MGHDK and CDR2 is SYGVNS. V lost 2 bases, J lost 3 bases, and 2 bases stayed unmatched. The CDR3 is made up of 15 amino acids. In DNA, the CDR3 is TGTGCCAGCAGTGAAGGGACAGGGAACAATCAGCCCCAGCATTTT. It translates to CASSEGTGNNQPQHF.

J is TRBJ2-6 and V is TRBV15; 9 positions agree with TRBD1. J gave up 2 bases and V 5 bases, and 4 bases lay outside the gene matches. The CDR3 has 16 amino acids. The germline V gene has CDR1 LNHNV and CDR2 YYDKDF (reference sequence). The CDR3 loop reads CATSGQGMAGANVLTF. The CDR3 DNA follows: TGTGCCACCAGCGGACAGGGGATGGCTGGGGCCAACGTCCTGACTTTC.

J is TRBJ2-3 and V is TRBV25-1; D not certain. The CDR3 covers 13 residues. The V gene's germline CDR1 is MGHDK and CDR2 SYGVNS. V lost 1 base and J 3 bases, leaving 5 bases between the germline ends. The CDR3 nucleotides read TGTGCCAGCAGTGAATCGGGTACAGATACGCAGTATTTT. It codes for CASSESGTDTQYF.

V gene TRBV14 combines with J gene TRBJ2-5; D gene ambiguous. Germline CDR1 reads SGHDN; CDR2 reads FVKESK. Deletions cut 4 bases from V and 5 bases from J, with 11 bases between. CDR3 length: 13 residues. CDR3 in amino acids: CASSLGQMETQYF. In nucleotides, the CDR3 is TGTGCCAGCAGCCTTGGGCAAATGGAGACCCAGTACTTC.

This chain links TRBV5-1 with TRBJ2-2; a weak D match, TRBD1 (5 bases). This CDR3 spans 15 amino acids. The ends were cut back, 0 bases at V and 4 bases at J, with 10 bases in the middle. CDR1 SGHRS and CDR2 YFSETQ come from the germline V gene. In nucleotides, the CDR3 is TGCGCCAGCAGCTTGGTGCAGGGAATCACCGGGGAGCTGTTTTTT. Translating it yields CASSLVQGITGELFF.